A selection of T cell receptor beta chains follows, all from one sample in a study of blood T cell repertoires in COVID-19. The assay was immunoSEQ multiplex PCR, and TCRdb's table has in-frame clones only and misses some. The sample consists of approximately 180,000 clones, more than 70% of them appearing once. Material: peripheral blood. These receptors were obtained from a man aged 35-49 years with active or convalescent COVID-19. Both conserved end residues are part of each CDR3. A D gene is named only where the DNA matches it firmly. Size is omitted from some rows. Given values are once, few, many or a class for expanded clones.

j_gene,abundance,d_gene,v_gene,CDR3aa,CDR3nt
TRBJ2-5,.,TRBD2,TRBV5-1,CASSLGAFSGGPQETQYF,TGCGCCAGCAGCTTGGGGGCATTCTCGGGAGGACCCCAAGAGACCCAGTACTTC
TRBJ2-7,.,TRBD2,TRBV13,CASSYTPGGSYEQYF,TGTGCCAGCAGTTATACTCCGGGGGGGTCCTACGAGCAGTACTTC
TRBJ1-4,.,.,TRBV12-5,CASGLVLSSGEKLFF,TGTGCTAGTGGTTTGGTACTCTCCTCGGGTGAAAAACTGTTTTTT
TRBJ2-1,once,.,TRBV3-1/TRBV3-2,CASSQPGDRDNEQFF,TGTGCCAGCAGCCAGCCGGGGGACAGAGACAATGAGCAGTTCTTC
TRBJ1-1,.,.,TRBV29-1,CSVVTSFPTNTEAFF,TGCAGCGTTGTAACGTCTTTCCCTACGAACACTGAAGCTTTCTTT
TRBJ2-2,.,TRBD1,TRBV4-1,CASSPTVGTANTGELFF,TGCGCCAGCAGCCCGACGGTGGGGACAGCGAACACCGGGGAGCTGTTTTTT
TRBJ1-1,.,TRBD1,TRBV24-1,CATKDTGGSAFF,TGTGCCACCAAAGACACAGGGGGCAGTGCTTTCTTT
TRBJ1-2,.,.,TRBV15,CATSRDMNYGYTF,TGTGCCACCAGCAGAGATATGAACTATGGCTACACCTTC
TRBJ2-1,.,TRBD1,TRBV7-2,CASSLARTGVRNEQFF,TGTGCCAGCAGCTTAGCGAGGACAGGGGTCAGGAATGAGCAGTTCTTC
TRBJ1-2,.,.,TRBV5-4,CASSLRQTPGYTF,TGTGCCAGCAGCTTAAGACAGACACCGGGCTACACCTTC
TRBJ1-2,.,.,TRBV3-1/TRBV3-2,CASSQVGIQGSSGYTF,TGTGCCAGCAGCCAAGTTGGGATCCAGGGAAGTAGTGGCTACACCTTC
TRBJ1-2,.,TRBD1,TRBV19,CASRNNRGQGYTF,TGTGCCAGTAGGAACAACAGGGGGCAAGGCTACACCTTC
TRBJ2-2,.,TRBD1,TRBV29-1,CSVGQDANTGELFF,TGCAGCGTGGGACAGGACGCGAACACCGGGGAGCTGTTTTTT
TRBJ1-1,.,.,TRBV5-1,CASSFGGLGDTEAFF,TGCGCCAGCAGCTTCGGGGGGTTAGGGGACACTGAAGCTTTCTTT
TRBJ2-7,.,.,TRBV30,CAWSGGGEQYF,TGTGCCTGGAGTGGAGGTGGAGAGCAGTACTTC
TRBJ1-1,.,TRBD1,TRBV6-5,CASSYSRGRMNTEAFF,TGTGCCAGCAGTTACTCAAGGGGGCGGATGAACACTGAAGCTTTCTTT
TRBJ2-7,.,TRBD2,TRBV7-9,CASSPRGLVEFYEQYF,TGTGCCAGCAGCCCCCGGGGACTAGTGGAGTTCTACGAGCAGTACTTC
TRBJ2-4,many,TRBD2,TRBV7-2,CASSLRTSGNPAKNIQYF,TGTGCCAGCAGCTTACGGACTAGCGGTAACCCAGCCAAAAACATTCAGTACTTC
TRBJ2-2,once,TRBD1,TRBV10-3,CATPKPGTGANTGELFF,TGTGCCACTCCGAAACCCGGGACAGGCGCGAACACCGGGGAGCTGTTTTTT
TRBJ1-1,.,.,TRBV4-1,CASSQVFGSTEAFF,TGCGCCAGCAGCCAAGTATTCGGGAGCACTGAAGCTTTCTTT